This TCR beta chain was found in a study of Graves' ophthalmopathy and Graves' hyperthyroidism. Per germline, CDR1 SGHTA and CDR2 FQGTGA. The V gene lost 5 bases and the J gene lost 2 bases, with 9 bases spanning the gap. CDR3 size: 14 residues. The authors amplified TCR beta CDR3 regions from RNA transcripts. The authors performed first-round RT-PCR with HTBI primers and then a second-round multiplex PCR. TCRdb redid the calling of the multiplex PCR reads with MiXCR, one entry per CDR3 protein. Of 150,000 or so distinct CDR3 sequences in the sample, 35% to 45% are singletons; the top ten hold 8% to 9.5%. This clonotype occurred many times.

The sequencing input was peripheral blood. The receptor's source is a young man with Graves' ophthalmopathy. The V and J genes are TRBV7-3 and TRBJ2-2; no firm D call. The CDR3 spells CASSNYTNTGELFF. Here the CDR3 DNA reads TGTGCCAGCAGCAACTACACTAACACCGGGGAGCTGTTTTTT.